The next 23 T cell receptor beta chains were all read from a single sample in a study of patients and donors after allogeneic stem cell transplantation. TCRdb used MiXCR to reprocess the RT-PCR reads, holding one entry per CDR3 protein. The sample has about a million distinct CDR3 sequences; about a sixth are singletons. Sequencing was performed on blood, either unsorted or a sorted T cell fraction (not recorded which). The receptors were gathered from a human donor who was either an allogeneic HSCT recipient or a stem cell or donor lymphocyte infusion donor (not recorded which). It is not recorded whose cells these are; they may come from a transplant donor.

This clonotype was detected only a few times. J is TRBJ2-7 and V is TRBV3-1; 8 nucleotides line up with TRBD1. Trimming took 5 bases from V and 2 from J; bases not matched to a gene: 8. CDR1 is LGHDT, CDR2 YNNKEL, per germline (reference sequence). CDR3 size: 15 residues. The CDR3 DNA reads as TGTGCCAGCAGCACCAGACAGGGGACCCCCTACGAGCAGTACTTC. Translating it yields CASSTRQGTPYEQYF.

The chain joins TRBV5-5 to TRBJ2-7; no clear D. Trimming shortened V by 5 bases and J by 5 bases, and 14 bases separated the two germline ends. The CDR3 extends over 13 amino acids. The germline gives CDR1 SGHKS, CDR2 YYEKEE (reference sequence). CDR3 DNA: TGTGCCAGCAGTCCCATCGGAGTAAACGAGCAGTACTTC. Amino acid sequence: CASSPIGVNEQYF.

The CDR3 nucleotides are TGTGCCAGCAGCAACGGACATGGCCCTCCCGGCGAGCAGTACTTC. It is translated as CASSNGHGPPGEQYF. V and J are TRBV7-9 and TRBJ2-7, with D perhaps TRBD1 (5 bases). V was clipped by 5 bases and J by 6 bases, with 20 bases between them. This CDR3 is built from 15 residues. Germline CDR1 reads SEHNR; CDR2 reads FQNEAQ (reference sequence). Full variable domain (outside the CDR3, taken from reference TRBV7-9 and TRBJ2-7): DTGVSQNPRHKITKRGQNVTFRCDPISEHNRLYWYRQTLGQGPEFLTYFQNEAQLEKSRLLSDRFSAERPKGSFSTLEIQRTEQGDSAMYLCASSNGHGPPGEQYFGPGTRLTVT.

The V and J genes are TRBV27 and TRBJ2-2; D call uncertain. From germline, CDR1 is MNHEY and CDR2 SMNVEV (reference sequence). The CDR3 runs 12 residues. Trimming shortened V by 1 base and J by 9 bases, and 6 bases separated the two germline ends. The DNA of the CDR3 is TGTGCCAGCAGTTTATTTCCACGGGAGCTGTTTTTT. This sequence encodes CASSLFPRELFF.

This clonotype was recorded a few times. The chain carries TRBV20-1 and TRBJ2-3, with TRBD1 matching 11 bases. The CDR3 sequence is 17 residues long. J gave up 2 bases and V 2 bases, and 9 bases lay outside the gene matches. Germline V gives CDR1 DFQATT, CDR2 SNEGSKA (reference sequence). CDR3 residues: CSARTAGTGGVTDTQYF. The CDR3 nucleotides are TGCAGTGCTAGAACAGCTGGGACAGGGGGTGTCACAGATACGCAGTATTTT.

This clonotype was seen a handful of times. The chain recombines TRBV6-1 with TRBJ1-1; 9 bases map to TRBD1. CDR1 and CDR2 from the germline V gene are MNHNS and SASEGT. CDR3 length equals 14 residues. V was pared by 6 bases and J by 3 bases, with 5 bases of the junction left unmatched. CDR3 DNA: TGTGCCAGCAGCCCGGACAGGGGCCACACTGAAGCTTTCTTT. Its protein product is CASSPDRGHTEAFF.

This clonotype was seen ten or more times. The chain couples TRBV7-6 to TRBJ2-4; tentatively, D is TRBD1 or TRBD2 (6 bases each). V gave up 1 base and J gave up 8 bases, with 24 bases separating them. This CDR3 contains 18 residues. Germline V gene lookup returns CDR1 SGHVS and CDR2 FNYEAQ. This CDR3 is CASSLGLRGRGLRDIQYF. For the CDR3, the DNA is TGTGCCAGCAGCTTAGGGTTGAGGGGACGGGGGCTAAGGGACATTCAGTACTTC. Filled out from reference TRBV7-6 and TRBJ2-4, the complete variable domain reads GAGVSQSPRYKVTKRGQDVALRCDPISGHVSLYWYRQALGQGPEFLTYFNYEAQQDKSGLPNDRFSAERPEGSISTLTIQRTEQRDSAMYRCASSLGLRGRGLRDIQYFGAGTRLSVL.

The rearrangement links TRBV18 to TRBJ1-3, with a weak D call TRBD1 (5 bases). Germline values: CDR1 KGHSH, CDR2 LQKENI. The CDR3 sequence is 16 residues long. With 3 bases removed from V and 2 bases from J, the gap between germline ends came to 14 bases. In nucleotides, the CDR3 is TGTGCCAGCTCACCGCAGCCCAGGGTAACTGGAAACACCATATATTTT. This sequence encodes CASSPQPRVTGNTIYF.

This clonotype was found a few times. The chain is built from TRBV6-5 and TRBJ2-3; weak D call: TRBD2 (6 bases). The germline CDR1 and CDR2 sequences are MNHEY and SVGAGI. The V and J ends lost 2 bases and 2 bases respectively, with 11 bases between them. The CDR3 contains 15 residues. The DNA of the CDR3 is TGTGCCAGCAGTTACGGAGGGTGGGACACAGATACGCAGTATTTT. This sequence encodes CASSYGGWDTDTQYF.

This clonotype occurred many times. The rearrangement links TRBV7-9 to TRBJ2-5; 7 positions agree with TRBD2. Losses at the gene ends were 3 bases for V and 2 bases for J; bases not matched to a gene: 9. Germline V lookup: CDR1 SEHNR, CDR2 FQNEAQ (reference sequence). This CDR3 has 16 amino acids. The CDR3 is CASSFFVGGSQETQYF. The DNA for the CDR3 is TGTGCCAGCAGCTTTTTTGTGGGGGGGTCGCAAGAGACCCAGTACTTC.

The sample holds a few counts of this clonotype. The rearrangement joins TRBV2 to TRBJ2-1, with 13 positions matching TRBD2. Losses at the gene ends were 4 bases for V and 7 bases for J; bases not matched to a gene: 13. The germline gives CDR1 SNHLY, CDR2 FYNNEI. The CDR3 is made up of 18 amino acids. CDR3 in amino acids: CASSGFPWTSGSENEQFF. The CDR3, as DNA: TGTGCCAGCAGTGGCTTCCCCTGGACTAGCGGGAGTGAAAATGAGCAGTTCTTC.

This clonotype was detected ten times or more. This chain links TRBV28 with TRBJ2-7; D unresolved. Per the germline V gene, CDR1 is MDHEN and CDR2 is SYDVKM. The V and J ends lost 2 bases and 2 bases respectively, with 7 bases between them. The CDR3 loop spans 13 amino acids. The CDR3 DNA reads TGTGCCAGCAGTTTAGGGCCCCCCTACGAGCAGTACTTC. Protein: CASSLGPPYEQYF.

The chain recombines TRBV20-1 with TRBJ2-1, with 11 bases fitting TRBD2. The CDR3 has 12 residues. Germline loops: CDR1 DFQATT, CDR2 SNEGSKA (reference sequence). V was pared by 7 bases and J by 7 bases, with 3 bases of the junction left unmatched. The CDR3 spells CSEGLAENEQFF. The CDR3 DNA reads TGCAGTGAGGGACTAGCGGAGAATGAGCAGTTCTTC.

This clonotype turned up a few times. CDR3 residues: CASRLNSYRGNTEAFF. CDR3 nucleotides: TGTGCCAGCCGCTTAAACTCCTACAGGGGCAACACTGAAGCTTTCTTT. The chain combines TRBV25-1 with TRBJ1-1; TRBD1 matches at 7 bases. CDR3 length: 16 residues. Germline loops: CDR1 MGHDK, CDR2 SYGVNS. The V segment lost 8 bases and the J segment 2 bases; nucleotides outside the gene matches: 14. Variable domain in full (rest from reference TRBV25-1 and TRBJ1-1): EADIYQTPRYLVIGTGKKITLECSQTMGHDKMYWYQQDPGMELHLIHYSYGVNSTEKGDLSSESTVSRIRTEHFPLTLESARPSHTSQYLCASRLNSYRGNTEAFFGQGTRLTVV.

This sequence joins TRBV4-1 and TRBJ1-1; D perhaps matches TRBD1 (6 bases). Trimming took off 0 bases at V and 1 base at J, with 15 bases between the two ends. The germline gives CDR1 MGHRA, CDR2 YSYEKL. This CDR3 comprises 17 residues. CDR3 DNA: TGCGCCAGCAGCCAAGATATTTTGGTCAGGGGGAACACTGAAGCTTTCTTT. It is translated as CASSQDILVRGNTEAFF.

A few counts support this clonotype. V usage is TRBV2 and J usage is TRBJ1-2; maybe TRBD1 (6 bases). Germline V gene data show CDR1 as SNHLY and CDR2 as FYNNEI. The CDR3 is made up of 13 amino acids. Trimming shortened V by 2 bases and J by 7 bases, and 11 bases separated the two germline ends. CDR3 loop: CASSETGLRGYTF. Here the CDR3 DNA reads TGTGCCAGCAGTGAAACAGGGTTACGTGGCTACACCTTC.

This clonotype was found many times. The chain combines TRBV20-1 with TRBJ1-1, with TRBD1 as a possible D gene (5 bases). Germline CDR1 reads DFQATT; CDR2 reads SNEGSKA (reference sequence). Trimming took off 1 base at V and 5 bases at J, with 11 bases between the two ends. This CDR3 spans 13 amino acids. The CDR3 DNA sequence: TGCAGTGCTAGAGCGGGGGGTTGGACTGAAGCTTTCTTT. Its translation is CSARAGGWTEAFF.

This clonotype was counted many times. The chain carries TRBV12-3 or TRBV12-4 and TRBJ2-7, with a tentative D call TRBD2 (7 bases). CDR3 length: 13 amino acids. The V end was cut by 10 bases, the J end by 2 bases, with 15 bases between. DNA for the CDR3: TGTGCCACAGACGGGGGGCCCCCCTACGAGCAGTACTTC. It yields the protein CATDGGPPYEQYF.

This clonotype was seen more than once but under ten times. The V call is TRBV15, the J call TRBJ1-6, with a weak D call TRBD1 (5 bases). In germline, CDR1 is LNHNV, CDR2 YYDKDF (reference sequence). V lost 4 bases and J lost 12, with 19 bases in between. The CDR3 is 15 residues long. In DNA form, the CDR3 reads TGTGCCACCAGCACACATACCCCCGGGAGGGGACCCCTCCACTTT. Translating it yields CATSTHTPGRGPLHF. Drawing the rest from reference TRBV15 and TRBJ1-6, the complete variable domain is DAMVIQNPRYQVTQFGKPVTLSCSQTLNHNVMYWYQQKSSQAPKLLFHYYDKDFNNEADTPDNFQSRRPNTSFCFLDIRSPGLGDTAMYLCATSTHTPGRGPLHFGNGTRLTVT.

The chain recombines TRBV4-3 with TRBJ1-2; TRBD1 matches at 9 bases. The CDR3 runs to 15 residues. Germline V gives CDR1 LGHNA, CDR2 YSLEER. The ends lost 1 base at V and 4 bases at J; junction bases unmatched: 4. Here the CDR3 DNA reads TGCGCCAGCAGCCAAGGGGACAGGGTAATCTATGGCTACACCTTC. Protein product: CASSQGDRVIYGYTF.

In its sample, this clonotype was seen many times. This chain connects TRBV12-3 or TRBV12-4 to TRBJ2-7; a possible D gene is TRBD1 (6 bases). Trimming pared 8 bases from V and 0 bases from J, leaving 14 bases between. The CDR3 is made up of 14 amino acids. CDR3 bases: TGTGCCAGCTCTGCCAGGGGTCCCTCCTACGAGCAGTACTTC. It codes for CASSARGPSYEQYF.

This clonotype was detected only a few times. CDR3 coding DNA: TGTGCCATCAGTGACTCGCACGGTAGGGACACAGATACGCAGTATTTT. Translating it yields CAISDSHGRDTDTQYF. V gene TRBV10-3 combines with J gene TRBJ2-3; D gene ambiguous. CDR1 and CDR2 from the germline V gene are ENHRY and SYGVKD. The CDR3 runs 16 residues. Trimming took 3 bases from V and 2 from J, leaving 15 bases between them.

The chain carries TRBV7-6 and TRBJ2-1; tentative D call: TRBD1 (6 bases). The CDR3 sequence is 17 residues long. Trimming removed 4 bases from V and 1 base from J, with 17 bases in between. Germline V CDR1 and CDR2: SGHVS, FNYEAQ. The CDR3 region has the DNA TGTGCCAGCAGCTCGGCAAGCCTGACAGGATCCTACAATGAGCAGTTCTTC. This codes for CASSSASLTGSYNEQFF.